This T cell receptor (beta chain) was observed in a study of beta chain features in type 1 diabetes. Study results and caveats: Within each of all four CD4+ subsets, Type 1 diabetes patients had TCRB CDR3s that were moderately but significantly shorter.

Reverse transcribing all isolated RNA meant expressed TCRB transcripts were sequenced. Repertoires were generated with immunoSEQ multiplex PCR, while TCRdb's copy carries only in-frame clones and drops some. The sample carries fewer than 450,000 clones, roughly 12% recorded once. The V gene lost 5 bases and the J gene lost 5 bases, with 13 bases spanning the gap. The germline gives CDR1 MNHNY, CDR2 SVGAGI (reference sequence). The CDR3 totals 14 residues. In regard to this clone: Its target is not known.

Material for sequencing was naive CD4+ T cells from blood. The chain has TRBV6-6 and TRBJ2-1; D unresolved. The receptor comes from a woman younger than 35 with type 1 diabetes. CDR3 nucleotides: TGTGCCAGCAGTGCCCACGGAGTGGACAATGAGCAGTTCTTC. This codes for CASSAHGVDNEQFF.